This TCR beta chain appears in the sequencing data of a study of regulatory T cells in long-lasting Graves disease. Relying on iRepertoire HTBI primers and Arm-PCR of CDR3 regions, the team built TCR beta libraries. TCRdb re-called the multiplex PCR reads through MiXCR, storing one row per CDR3 protein. Here the sample spans about 530,000 distinct CDR3 sequences, roughly 15% being singletons. Time point described: newly diagnosed GD, antithyroid drugs for less than 3 months. After RNA was extracted from PBMCs, the TCR library was made from it. The V gene lost 7 bases and the J gene lost 10 bases, with 11 bases spanning the gap. CDR1 MNHNS and CDR2 SASEGT come from the germline V gene. The CDR3 totals 12 residues. These data were also reused for a study on T cells in Graves' hyperthyroidism and ophthalmopathy.

Sequenced here: peripheral blood mononuclear cells (PBMCs), sampled at new diagnosis, from a patient treated with antithyroid drugs. The TCR comes from a woman aged 40 to 65 with Graves disease. This chain connects TRBV6-1 to TRBJ1-6; D is undetermined. This chain's CDR3 is CASTGVASPLHF. The CDR3 bases are TGTGCCAGCACCGGGGTTGCCTCACCCCTCCACTTT.